One and the same sample provided the 30 T cell receptor beta chains below, sequenced in a study of beta chain features in type 1 diabetes. Study-wide results and limits: TCRB CDR3s were moderately but significantly shorter in Type 1 diabetes patients in all four CD4+ subsets.

These receptors are not linked to any known antigen. Sequenced material consisted of expressed TCRB transcripts (all of the isolated RNA was reverse transcribed). Generated by immunoSEQ multiplex PCR, the TCRdb table keeps only in-frame clones and is missing some. Of around 600,000 clones in the sample, under 15% were seen once. The source material was naive CD4+ T cells from blood. The source of these receptors is a man younger than 45 with type 1 diabetes.

This clone was seen a handful of times. The chain recombines TRBV28 with TRBJ2-5; D may be TRBD1 (5 bases). This CDR3 has 17 amino acids. Trimming left V 3 bases short and J 9 bases short, with 26 bases between. Germline V gene data show CDR1 as MDHEN and CDR2 as SYDVKM. CDR3 coding DNA: TGTGCCAGCAGTTTTAAGGGGCTGGGAAAGGGATCTGAGGCCCAGTACTTC. Translating gives CASSFKGLGKGSEAQYF.

This clone was detected a few times. The chain links TRBV2 to TRBJ1-5, with TRBD1 as a possible D gene (6 bases). Trimming shortened V by 4 bases and J by 2 bases, and 6 bases separated the two germline ends. CDR3 length: 13 residues. The germline V gene encodes CDR1 SNHLY and CDR2 FYNNEI. The DNA for the CDR3 is TGTGCCAGCAGTGGGACAGGCAATCAGCCCCAGCATTTT. Encoded protein: CASSGTGNQPQHF.

This clone was recorded a few times. The chain joins TRBV7-8 to TRBJ2-7, with D perhaps assigned TRBD1 or TRBD2 (7 bases each). V lost 3 bases, J lost 9 bases, and 18 bases lay in between. The CDR3 has 14 residues. Germline assignment: CDR1 SGHVS and CDR2 FQNEAQ. In DNA, the CDR3 is TGTGCCAGCAGCTTCTCAGGGGGGGTCGCGTGGCAGTACTTC. This sequence encodes CASSFSGGVAWQYF.

The rearrangement links TRBV2 to TRBJ2-7; 8 nucleotides align to TRBD2. CDR1 is SNHLY and CDR2 is FYNNEI in the germline V gene. The CDR3 has 15 amino acids. The ends lost 6 bases at V and 2 bases at J; junction bases unmatched: 9. The CDR3: CASRKERGPTYEQYF. The CDR3 DNA is TGTGCCAGCAGGAAAGAGCGGGGGCCAACCTACGAGCAGTACTTC.

This sequence joins TRBV4-1 and TRBJ2-3, with D perhaps TRBD2 (5 bases). V shed 0 bases and J shed 2 bases, with 9 bases lying between them. The germline V gene encodes CDR1 MGHRA and CDR2 YSYEKL. This CDR3 has 15 amino acids. CDR3 sequence: CASSQEPSNTDTQYF. In DNA form, the CDR3 reads TGCGCCAGCAGCCAAGAACCTAGCAACACAGATACGCAGTATTTT.

This clone was seen a few times. The chain joins TRBV28 to TRBJ1-2; 8 nucleotides agree with TRBD1. From germline, CDR1 is MDHEN and CDR2 SYDVKM. The CDR3 consists of 15 residues. Trimming cost V 6 bases and J 4 bases; bases outside gene matches: 10. CDR3 in DNA: TGTGCCAGCAGCTCAGGGGGCCCTCACTCCTATGGCTACACCTTC. This codes for CASSSGGPHSYGYTF.

The rearrangement joins TRBV6-6 to TRBJ1-4; D unresolved. In germline, CDR1 is MNHNY, CDR2 SVGAGI (reference sequence). The CDR3 covers 13 residues. Between the trimmed V and J ends, which lost 4 bases and 3 bases, there was a span of 6 bases. The CDR3 DNA sequence: TGTGCCAGCAGTTCCAGATCTAATGAAAAACTGTTTTTT. Residues: CASSSRSNEKLFF.

The chain uses TRBV5-4 and TRBJ2-7; D is unresolved. V lost 2 bases, J lost 6 bases, and 9 bases lay in between. Germline CDR1 SGHNT, CDR2 YYREEE (reference sequence). CDR3 length: 12 amino acids. The CDR3, as DNA: TGTGCCAGCAGCTTACCAGGAGCCGAGCAGTACTTC. It translates to CASSLPGAEQYF. Filled out from reference TRBV5-4 and TRBJ2-7, the complete variable domain reads ETGVTQSPTHLIKTRGQQVTLRCSSQSGHNTVSWYQQALGQGPQFIFQYYREEENGRGNFPPRFSGLQFPNYSSELNVNALELDDSALYLCASSLPGAEQYFGPGTRLTVT.

The CDR3 region is CASSVAPVPSYEQYF. The CDR3 DNA reads TGTGCCAGCAGTGTAGCACCAGTCCCTTCCTACGAGCAGTACTTC. This chain links TRBV6-7 with TRBJ2-7; no clear D gene. TRBV6-7 is annotated as an ORF whose role is uncertain. The CDR3 is 15 amino acids. The ends were cut back, 5 bases at V and 1 base at J, with 15 bases in the middle.

The J gene is TRBJ1-5, the V gene TRBV29-1; D remains ambiguous. The CDR3 runs to 13 residues. CDR1 and CDR2 from the germline V gene are SQVTM and ANQGSEA. Trimming removed 6 bases at V and 6 bases at J, with 15 bases between. The CDR3 loop is CSVVDGGSQPQHF. The CDR3 DNA reads TGCAGCGTCGTTGACGGAGGGAGTCAGCCCCAGCATTTT.

The chain joins TRBV4-3 to TRBJ1-5; a weak D match, TRBD1 (6 bases). V lost 0 bases and J 6 bases, leaving 9 bases between the germline ends. This CDR3 region has 14 residues. Germline assignment: CDR1 LGHNA and CDR2 YSLEER. CDR3 loop: CASSQDTGFQPQHF. In nucleotides, the CDR3 is TGCGCCAGCAGCCAAGACACAGGGTTTCAGCCCCAGCATTTT.

This clone was seen a few times. The rearrangement joins TRBV28 to TRBJ1-2, with unresolved D. Per the germline V gene, CDR1 is MDHEN and CDR2 is SYDVKM. The ends were cut back, 10 bases at V and 3 bases at J, with 9 bases in the middle. This CDR3 comprises 11 residues. The CDR3 here is CATSGDYGYTF. The CDR3 bases are TGTGCCACCTCTGGGGACTATGGCTACACCTTC.

This chain uses TRBV7-8 with TRBJ2-3; D is uncertain. Deletions cut 10 bases from V and 4 bases from J, with 21 bases between. The CDR3 contains 15 residues. Germline CDR1 SGHVS, CDR2 FQNEAQ. Here the CDR3 DNA reads TGTGCCACCCAACGCTCCTTGGGTTTCGCAGATACGCAGTATTTT. Translated: CATQRSLGFADTQYF. Full variable domain (rest looked up from reference TRBV7-8 and TRBJ2-3): GAGVSQSPRYKVAKRGQDVALRCDPISGHVSLFWYQQALGQGPEFLTYFQNEAQLDKSGLPSDRFFAERPEGSVSTLKIQRTQQEDSAVYLCATQRSLGFADTQYFGPGTRLTVL.

The chain uses TRBV30 and TRBJ2-3; the match to TRBD1 covers 10 bases. The length of the CDR3 is 13 residues. The V and J ends lost 7 bases and 4 bases, in that order; junction bases with no gene match: 5. Per germline, CDR1 GTSNPN and CDR2 SVGIG (reference sequence). CDR3 region: CASDRGSADTQYF. In DNA, the CDR3 is TGTGCCTCGGACAGGGGGTCGGCAGATACGCAGTATTTT.

This clone was picked up a small number of times. V gene TRBV7-2 combines with J gene TRBJ2-3; TRBD2 aligns across 7 bases. J lost 2 bases, V lost 1 base, and 6 bases had no gene match. Germline V gene sequence: CDR1 SGHTA, CDR2 FQGNSA. CDR3 size: 16 residues. CDR3 nucleotide sequence: TGTGCCAGCAGCTTAGTGGGCGGGGGTCCCACAGATACGCAGTATTTT. It translates to CASSLVGGGPTDTQYF.

This sequence joins TRBV11-3 and TRBJ2-3, with D maybe TRBD1 (6 bases). This CDR3 comprises 14 residues. Germline CDR1 is SGHNT and CDR2 is YENEEA. V was cut by 5 bases and J by 5 bases, with 14 bases left in between. CDR3: CASSQLWTEDTQYF. DNA of the CDR3: TGTGCCAGCAGCCAGTTATGGACAGAAGATACGCAGTATTTT.

The chain recombines TRBV4-3 with TRBJ1-2, with TRBD1 matching over 8 bases. V shed 3 bases, J shed 10 bases, and the junction held 16 bases outside the gene matches. This CDR3 has 16 residues. Germline CDR1 reads LGHNA; CDR2 reads YSLEER. CDR3 nucleotides: TGCGCCAGCAGCCAGGATATCGGACAGGGCCCTGTCGACTACACCTTC. It encodes CASSQDIGQGPVDYTF.

This clone was counted between two and nine times. Distinct nucleotide sequences in the sample also encode this CDR3. The CDR3 spells CASSPTGSSGANVLTF. The CDR3 DNA reads TGTGCCAGCTCACCTACAGGGAGCTCTGGGGCCAACGTCCTGACTTTC. The chain recombines TRBV18 with TRBJ2-6; weak D call: TRBD1 (6 bases). V was pared by 3 bases and J by 0 bases, with 9 bases between. Germline CDR1 and CDR2: KGHSH and LQKENI. The CDR3 contains 16 residues.

The CDR3 bases are TGTGCCAGCAGCCAAGATGGAAGGGGGCTGCGGGAGCAGTACTTC. It is translated as CASSQDGRGLREQYF. The chain has TRBV14 and TRBJ2-7, with 7 positions matching TRBD1. The CDR3 length is 15 residues. Germline V CDR1 and CDR2: SGHDN, FVKESK. V dropped 0 bases and J dropped 7; count of bases not matched to a gene: 9.

In its sample, this clone was seen a few times. This sequence joins TRBV2 and TRBJ2-1; TRBD1 is a possible D gene (5 bases). CDR3 length: 14 amino acids. V was pared by 1 base and J by 4 bases, with 8 bases between. CDR1 is SNHLY, CDR2 FYNNEI, per germline. The CDR3 nucleotides are TGTGCCAGCAGTGAAGGGGGCTTGTACAATGAGCAGTTCTTC. Translated, it gives CASSEGGLYNEQFF. Looking up the rest from reference TRBV2 and TRBJ2-1 gives the full variable domain: EPEVTQTPSHQVTQMGQEVILRCVPISNHLYFYWYRQILGQKVEFLVSFYNNEISEKSEIFDDQFSVERPDGSNFTLKIRSTKLEDSAMYFCASSEGGLYNEQFFGPGTRLTVL.

This clone appeared a few times. The V gene is TRBV9, the J gene TRBJ1-2; possible D gene TRBD1, 6 bases. Trimming cost V 4 bases and J 0 bases, with 10 bases left between them. The CDR3 has 14 residues. Germline V lookup: CDR1 SGDLS, CDR2 YYNGEE. CDR3 protein: CASSRQVSNYGYTF. For the CDR3, the DNA is TGTGCCAGCAGCCGACAGGTATCTAACTATGGCTACACCTTC.

Comment on this clone: Other DNA variants within this sample encode the same CDR3. The V gene is TRBV6-5, the J gene TRBJ2-5, with D hard to call. V was pared by 3 bases and J by 1 base, with 6 bases between. Germline V lookup: CDR1 MNHEY, CDR2 SVGAGI. The CDR3 spans 13 residues. CDR3 in DNA: TGTGCCAGCAGTTATCCGGGCCAAGAGACCCAGTACTTC. Translation gives CASSYPGQETQYF.

This clone was seen once. At one boundary the junction diverges from the germline segment, which might be a read error. The chain uses TRBV4-3 and TRBJ2-7; 9 bases align to TRBD2. This CDR3 is 16 amino acids long. Germline CDR1 is LGHNA and CDR2 is YSLEER. The chain's CDR3 is CASSTREGLASHEQYF. CDR3 bases: TGCGCCAGCAGCACCCGAGAGGGACTAGCCTCCCACGAGCAGTACTTC.

A few counts support this clone. V gene TRBV9 combines with J gene TRBJ2-1, with TRBD2 matching over 8 bases. CDR1 is SGDLS and CDR2 is YYNGEE in the germline V gene. J lost 5 bases, V lost 3 bases, and 7 bases had no gene match. CDR3 length equals 15 residues. The CDR3 region is CASSAAGAFHNEQFF. CDR3 in DNA: TGTGCCAGCAGCGCAGCGGGGGCGTTTCACAATGAGCAGTTCTTC. The full variable domain, completed using reference TRBV9 and TRBJ2-1, is DSGVTQTPKHLITATGQRVTLRCSPRSGDLSVYWYQQSLDQGLQFLIQYYNGEERAKGNILERFSAQQFPDLHSELNLSSLELGDSALYFCASSAAGAFHNEQFFGPGTRLTVL.

This clone was seen a few times. The chain is built from TRBV7-2 and TRBJ2-2; 10 nucleotides match TRBD2. Germline loops: CDR1 SGHTA, CDR2 FQGNSA. Trimming removed 5 bases from V and 3 bases from J; junction bases left unmatched: 3. The CDR3 covers 15 residues. CDR3: CASSRLAGDTGELFF. CDR3 sequence (DNA): TGTGCCAGCAGCCGACTAGCGGGTGACACCGGGGAGCTGTTTTTT.

This chain joins TRBV5-4 and TRBJ2-2; D may be TRBD1 (6 bases). The CDR3 runs 15 residues. From germline, CDR1 is SGHNT and CDR2 YYREEE (reference sequence). The V end lost 4 bases, the J end lost 1 base, and 11 bases lay between the germline ends. CDR3 nucleotide sequence: TGTGCCAGCAGCCCACTGGACAGGAACACCGGGGAGCTGTTTTTT. Its protein product is CASSPLDRNTGELFF.

V gene TRBV5-4 combines with J gene TRBJ1-1, with TRBD1 as a possible D gene (5 bases). The V gene lost 4 bases and the J gene lost 0 bases, with 10 bases spanning the gap. The CDR3 is 14 residues long. Germline V gene lookup returns CDR1 SGHNT and CDR2 YYREEE (reference sequence). The CDR3 is CASSPGTVNTEAFF. DNA for the CDR3: TGTGCCAGCAGCCCCGGGACGGTGAACACTGAAGCTTTCTTT. Full variable domain (remainder filled in from reference TRBV5-4 and TRBJ1-1): ETGVTQSPTHLIKTRGQQVTLRCSSQSGHNTVSWYQQALGQGPQFIFQYYREEENGRGNFPPRFSGLQFPNYSSELNVNALELDDSALYLCASSPGTVNTEAFFGQGTRLTVV.

This clone was recorded a few times. The sample carries other DNA sequences with the same CDR3. The chain carries TRBV5-1 and TRBJ1-1; D remains unclear. The germline V and J ends were trimmed by 1 base and 2 bases, with 6 bases remaining between them. This CDR3 spans 13 amino acids. The germline V gene encodes CDR1 SGHRS and CDR2 YFSETQ. CDR3 DNA sequence: TGCGCCAGCAGCTTGACACTTAACACTGAAGCTTTCTTT. Its translation: CASSLTLNTEAFF. Full variable domain (rest looked up from reference TRBV5-1 and TRBJ1-1): KAGVTQTPRYLIKTRGQQVTLSCSPISGHRSVSWYQQTPGQGLQFLFEYFSETQRNKGNFPGRFSGRQFSNSRSEMNVSTLELGDSALYLCASSLTLNTEAFFGQGTRLTVV.

This clone was picked up a small number of times. This chain joins TRBV2 and TRBJ1-6; possibly TRBD1 for D (5 bases). The CDR3 sequence is 14 residues long. Germline lookup yields CDR1 SNHLY and CDR2 FYNNEI. Trimming stripped 7 bases from V and 7 bases from J, with 14 bases between. CDR3 coding DNA: TGTGCCAGCAAAGACCAGGGTACGAATTCACCCCTCCACTTT. Translating gives CASKDQGTNSPLHF.

This clone appeared a few times. The chain links TRBV5-4 to TRBJ2-7, with 8 bases matching TRBD1. The V and J ends lost 4 bases and 2 bases, in that order; junction bases with no gene match: 5. The CDR3 sequence is 14 residues long. Germline assignment: CDR1 SGHNT and CDR2 YYREEE (reference sequence). CDR3 DNA sequence: TGTGCCAGCAGCCGCGGACAGGGCGCCTACGAGCAGTACTTC. Translating gives CASSRGQGAYEQYF.